These T cell receptor beta chains were read from a single sample in a study of cytomegalovirus exposure and HLA in healthy donors. Here immunoSEQ multiplex PCR was the method, and the copy in TCRdb shows in-frame clones only, minus some. This listing includes some 200,000 clones. The sequencing sample was made of PBMCs. The receptors were gathered from a boy aged 5-17 years in good health and CMV-seronegative. CDR3s include the opening cysteine and the closing phenylalanine or tryptophan. Fields, in order: CDR3 length, V gene, J gene, D gene, CDR3 protein, CDR3 DNA. The D gene is left open where the match is weak.

14,TRBV7-9,TRBJ1-5,NA,CASSDTVSSQPQHF,TGTGCCAGCAGCGATACCGTTTCTAGCCAGCCCCAGCATTTT
15,TRBV18,TRBJ2-3,TRBD2,CASSPSRGGTDTQYF,TGTGCCAGCTCACCATCGCGGGGGGGCACAGATACGCAGTATTTT
15,TRBV5-1,TRBJ2-7,NA,CASSLGGQLSYEQYF,TGCGCCAGCAGCTTGGGGGGACAACTATCCTACGAGCAGTACTTC
17,TRBV5-1,TRBJ2-6,TRBD1,CASSSRDRHSGANVLTF,TGCGCCAGCAGCTCTCGGGACAGGCACTCTGGGGCCAACGTCCTGACTTTC
17,TRBV4-1,TRBJ1-1,NA,CASSQGPRGGMDTEAFF,TGCGCCAGCAGCCAAGGGCCCCGGGGGGGAATGGACACTGAAGCTTTCTTT
14,TRBV7-2,TRBJ2-7,NA,CASSSHRPSYEQYF,TGTGCCAGCAGTTCCCACAGACCCTCCTACGAGCAGTACTTC
14,TRBV4-1,TRBJ1-5,NA,CATSPSYGNQPQHF,TGCGCCACAAGCCCCTCTTATGGCAATCAGCCCCAGCATTTT
16,TRBV5-4,TRBJ2-3,TRBD2,CASSLSSGGRTDTQYF,TGTGCCAGCAGCTTGTCTAGCGGGGGCCGCACAGATACGCAGTATTTT
13,TRBV11-2,TRBJ2-7,NA,CASSGVEFYEQYF,TGTGCCAGCAGCGGAGTGGAGTTTTACGAGCAGTACTTC
17,TRBV2,TRBJ2-5,TRBD2,CASREPGLAGVGETQYF,TGTGCCAGCAGGGAACCGGGACTAGCGGGGGTAGGGGAGACCCAGTACTTC
13,TRBV6-5,TRBJ2-7,NA,CASSRAAGYEQYF,TGTGCCAGCAGCCGCGCGGCCGGCTACGAGCAGTACTTC